Listed below are T cell receptor beta chains from one sample, sequenced in a study of OX40 agonist ivuxolimab in advanced cancers. Profiled with immunoSEQ multiplex PCR; TCRdb holds only in-frame clones, not every one. This sample has some 80,000 clones; around 86% occur once, and the top ten carry roughly 0.54%. Material: CD4+ or CD8+ T cells sorted from blood, obtained in a trial of the OX40 agonist ivuxolimab. The source is an adult with an advanced solid tumor such as melanoma, head and neck, liver or kidney cancer. CDR3s include the opening cysteine and the closing phenylalanine or tryptophan. D genes are given only for firm matches. Size values are once, few and many counts, or a class for expanded clones, and some rows have none.

CDR3 | DNA | J | size | V | D
CASSSRQGARHNEQFF | TGTGCCAGCAGCTCCCGACAGGGGGCGCGACACAATGAGCAGTTCTTC | TRBJ2-1 | . | TRBV7-2 | TRBD1
CASSLKETQYF | TGTGCCAGCAGCTTAAAAGAGACCCAGTACTTC | TRBJ2-5 | . | TRBV7-9 | .
CSVVFEGMNTEAFF | TGCAGCGTTGTGTTTGAGGGGATGAACACTGAAGCTTTCTTT | TRBJ1-1 | . | TRBV29-1 | .
CASSQGQGQGGYTF | TGCGCCAGCAGCCAAGGACAGGGTCAGGGTGGCTACACCTTC | TRBJ1-2 | . | TRBV4-3 | TRBD1
CASSPGAHSFYSNQPQHF | TGTGCCAGTAGTCCCGGGGCCCACAGTTTTTATAGCAATCAGCCCCAGCATTTT | TRBJ1-5 | . | TRBV19 | .
CASSVLAGVGELFF | TGTGCCAGCAGCGTACTAGCGGGAGTCGGGGAGCTGTTTTTT | TRBJ2-2 | once | TRBV9 | TRBD2
CASSPIPRQGIYNEQFF | TGTGCCAGCAGCCCTATCCCACGCCAGGGGATATACAATGAGCAGTTCTTC | TRBJ2-1 | once | TRBV25-1 | .
CASRGNQETQYF | TGTGCCAGCCGGGGGAATCAAGAGACCCAGTACTTC | TRBJ2-5 | . | TRBV2 | .
CASSDGGRAKAGELFF | TGCGCCAGCAGTGATGGCGGGAGGGCCAAGGCCGGGGAGCTGTTTTTT | TRBJ2-2 | few | TRBV10-1 | TRBD2
CASGRTGDSGNTIYF | TGTGCCAGCGGCCGGACAGGCGACTCTGGAAACACCATATATTTT | TRBJ1-3 | . | TRBV7-2 | TRBD1
CASSRGSSFRPQHF | TGTGCCAGCAGCCGGGGGTCCTCATTCCGGCCCCAGCATTTT | TRBJ1-5 | . | TRBV25-1 | .
CASTPDRAYGYTF | TGTGCCAGCACCCCCGACAGGGCTTATGGCTACACCTTC | TRBJ1-2 | . | TRBV9 | TRBD1
CASSQGYQETQYF | TGTGCCAGCTCACAAGGGTACCAAGAGACCCAGTACTTC | TRBJ2-5 | . | TRBV18 | .
CASSIEGGRHYTF | TGTGCCAGCAGTATTGAGGGGGGCCGACACTACACCTTC | TRBJ1-2 | . | TRBV25-1 | .
CASSVARYRTGELFF | TGTGCCAGCAGCGTAGCCAGGTATAGGACCGGGGAGCTGTTTTTT | TRBJ2-2 | once | TRBV9 | .
CASSSTEETQYF | TGTGCCAGCAGCTCGACGGAAGAGACCCAGTACTTC | TRBJ2-5 | . | TRBV11-2 | .
CASSRTEENEQFF | TGTGCCAGCAGCCGGACCGAAGAGAATGAGCAGTTCTTC | TRBJ2-1 | . | TRBV6-5 | .
CASSSRLAGGRDEAGELFF | TGTGCCAGCAGCTCTCGACTAGCGGGAGGTCGGGACGAAGCCGGGGAGCTGTTTTTT | TRBJ2-2 | . | TRBV5-5 | TRBD2
CASSLAIALSNHNEQFF | TGCGCCAGCAGCTTGGCAATAGCGTTATCAAATCACAATGAGCAGTTCTTC | TRBJ2-1 | . | TRBV5-1 | .
CASSWGGTQFF | TGTGCCAGCAGCTGGGGGGGGACGCAGTTCTTC | TRBJ2-1 | . | TRBV7-2 | TRBD2
CASSLTGDYGYTF | TGCGCCAGCAGCTTGACAGGGGACTATGGCTACACCTTC | TRBJ1-2 | . | TRBV5-1 | TRBD1
CASSYGDVAGNTIYF | TGTGCCAGCAGTTATGGTGATGTAGCTGGAAACACCATATATTTT | TRBJ1-3 | . | TRBV6-6 | .
CASSTRYNEQFF | TGTGCCAGCAGTACCCGATACAATGAGCAGTTCTTC | TRBJ2-1 | . | TRBV6-5 | .
CASSVTGLADNEQFF | TGTGCCAGCAGCGTAACGGGACTAGCGGACAATGAGCAGTTCTTC | TRBJ2-1 | once | TRBV9 | TRBD2
CASSPGTGALGYTF | TGTGCCAGCTCACCAGGGACAGGGGCACTCGGCTACACCTTC | TRBJ1-2 | once | TRBV18 | TRBD1
CASRSEMIMTDTQYF | TGTGCCAGCCGATCTGAAATGATCATGACAGATACGCAGTATTTT | TRBJ2-3 | . | TRBV7-2 | .
CASSPGQGVSGYTF | TGTGCCAGCAGCCCTGGACAGGGAGTTTCCGGCTACACCTTC | TRBJ1-2 | . | TRBV7-8 | TRBD1
CASNADRGTYEQYF | TGTGCCAGCAACGCGGACAGGGGCACCTACGAGCAGTACTTC | TRBJ2-7 | . | TRBV6-5 | TRBD1
CAWTLGSSGNTIYF | TGTGCCTGGACCTTAGGGAGCTCTGGAAACACCATATATTTT | TRBJ1-3 | . | TRBV30 | .
CASGEGVGETQYF | TGTGCCAGCGGGGAGGGGGTCGGAGAGACCCAGTACTTC | TRBJ2-5 | . | TRBV7-3 | .
CATSRDGEKLFF | TGTGCCACCAGCAGAGATGGTGAAAAACTGTTTTTT | TRBJ1-4 | . | TRBV15 | .
CSVGKSGGGETQYF | TGCAGCGTTGGCAAATCGGGGGGCGGAGAGACCCAGTACTTC | TRBJ2-5 | once | TRBV29-1 | .
CASSLGQYSPLHF | TGTGCCAGTAGTCTCGGACAGTATTCACCCCTCCACTTT | TRBJ1-6 | . | TRBV19 | .
CASSYSNPAVYGYTF | TGTGCCAGCAGTTACTCGAACCCCGCGGTCTATGGCTACACCTTC | TRBJ1-2 | . | TRBV6-5 | .
CASSAPRWSGANVLTF | TGTGCCAGCAGCGCACCCAGGTGGTCTGGGGCCAACGTCCTGACTTTC | TRBJ2-6 | . | TRBV9 | .
CASSLVPDSYTF | TGTGCCAGCAGCTTAGTTCCGGATAGCTACACCTTC | TRBJ1-2 | . | TRBV7-2 | .
CATRENTEAFF | TGTGCCACCCGTGAAAACACTGAAGCTTTCTTT | TRBJ1-1 | . | TRBV10-3 | .
CASSIKGQLELNTEAFF | TGTGCCAGTAGTATTAAGGGACAGTTGGAGCTGAACACTGAAGCTTTCTTT | TRBJ1-1 | . | TRBV19 | TRBD1
CASSKTRPGLNTEAFF | TGTGCCAGCAGCAAGACGCGACCGGGTTTGAACACTGAAGCTTTCTTT | TRBJ1-1 | . | TRBV21-1 | .
CASSLLDEQYF | TGTGCCAGCAGCCTATTGGACGAGCAGTACTTC | TRBJ2-7 | . | TRBV7-2 | .
CATSRAIGVGANNSPLHF | TGTGCCACCAGCAGAGCTATAGGAGTGGGTGCCAATAATTCACCCCTCCACTTT | TRBJ1-6 | . | TRBV15 | .
CASSFGDTQYF | TGTGCCAGCAGCTTTGGGGATACGCAGTATTTT | TRBJ2-3 | . | TRBV5-6 | .
CASSFLEGNPSNYGYTF | TGTGCCAGCAGTTTCCTCGAGGGGAATCCCTCTAACTATGGCTACACCTTC | TRBJ1-2 | . | TRBV28 | .
CASSGTGGETQYF | TGTGCCAGTAGTGGCACAGGGGGCGAGACCCAGTACTTC | TRBJ2-5 | . | TRBV19 | TRBD1
CASRPNGGYEQYF | TGTGCCAGTAGGCCCAATGGCGGCTACGAGCAGTACTTC | TRBJ2-7 | . | TRBV19 | .
CSARAIGGYTF | TGCAGTGCTAGAGCCATTGGTGGCTACACCTTC | TRBJ1-2 | few | TRBV20-1 | .
CASSERGSPLHF | TGTGCCAGCAGTGAAAGGGGCTCACCCCTCCACTTT | TRBJ1-6 | . | TRBV2 | .
CAWTSSGLVAGELFF | TGTGCCTGGACGAGCTCGGGACTAGTGGCCGGGGAGCTGTTTTTT | TRBJ2-2 | . | TRBV30 | TRBD2
CASSQGAGQPQHF | TGTGCCAGCAGCCAGGGGGCCGGGCAGCCCCAGCATTTT | TRBJ1-5 | few | TRBV7-3 | TRBD1
CASSDSGTGARNTQYF | TGTGCCAGCAGTGATTCCGGGACAGGGGCGCGGAATACGCAGTATTTT | TRBJ2-3 | . | TRBV9 | TRBD1
CAWSVGLAAYNEQFF | TGTGCCTGGAGTGTAGGACTAGCGGCTTACAATGAGCAGTTCTTC | TRBJ2-1 | . | TRBV30 | TRBD2
CASQTSGSPDTQYF | TGCGCCAGTCAGACTAGCGGGAGCCCAGATACGCAGTATTTT | TRBJ2-3 | . | TRBV5-1 | TRBD2
CASSQGALNTEAFF | TGCGCCAGCAGCCAGGGGGCCTTGAACACTGAAGCTTTCTTT | TRBJ1-1 | once | TRBV4-1 | .
CASSSPGQHQETQYF | TGTGCCAGCAGTTCCCCGGGACAGCACCAAGAGACCCAGTACTTC | TRBJ2-5 | . | TRBV6-6 | TRBD1